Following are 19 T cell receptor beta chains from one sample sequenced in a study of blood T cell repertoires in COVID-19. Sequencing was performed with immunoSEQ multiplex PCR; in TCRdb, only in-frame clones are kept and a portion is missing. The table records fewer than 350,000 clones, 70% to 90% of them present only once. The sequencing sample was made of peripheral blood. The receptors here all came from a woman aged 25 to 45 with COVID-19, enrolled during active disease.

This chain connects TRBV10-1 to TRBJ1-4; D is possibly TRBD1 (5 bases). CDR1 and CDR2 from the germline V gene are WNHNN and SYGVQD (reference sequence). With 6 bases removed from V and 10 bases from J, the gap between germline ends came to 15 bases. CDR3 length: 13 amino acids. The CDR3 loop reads CASSDDPGGKLFF. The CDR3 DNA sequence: TGCGCCAGCAGCGACGACCCGGGGGGAAAACTGTTTTTT.

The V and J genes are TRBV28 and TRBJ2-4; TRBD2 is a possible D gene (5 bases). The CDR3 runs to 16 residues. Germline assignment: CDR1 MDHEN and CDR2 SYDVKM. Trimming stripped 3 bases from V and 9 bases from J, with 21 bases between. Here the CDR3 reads CASSFIYPRAQGIQYF. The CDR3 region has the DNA TGTGCCAGCAGTTTCATCTACCCGAGGGCTCAAGGCATTCAGTACTTC.

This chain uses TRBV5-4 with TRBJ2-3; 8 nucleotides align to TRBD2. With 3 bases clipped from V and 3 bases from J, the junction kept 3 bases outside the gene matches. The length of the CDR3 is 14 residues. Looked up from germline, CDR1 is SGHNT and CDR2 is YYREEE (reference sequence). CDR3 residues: CASSSGGRTDTQYF. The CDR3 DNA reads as TGTGCCAGCAGCTCGGGGGGGCGAACAGATACGCAGTATTTT.

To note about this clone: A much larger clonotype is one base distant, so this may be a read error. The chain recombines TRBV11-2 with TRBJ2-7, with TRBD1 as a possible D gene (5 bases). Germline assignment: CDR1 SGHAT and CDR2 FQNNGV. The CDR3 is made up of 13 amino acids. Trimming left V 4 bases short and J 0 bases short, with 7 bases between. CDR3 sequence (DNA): TGTGCCAGCAGCTATGACAGCTCCTACGAGCAGTACTTC. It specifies CASSYDSSYEQYF.

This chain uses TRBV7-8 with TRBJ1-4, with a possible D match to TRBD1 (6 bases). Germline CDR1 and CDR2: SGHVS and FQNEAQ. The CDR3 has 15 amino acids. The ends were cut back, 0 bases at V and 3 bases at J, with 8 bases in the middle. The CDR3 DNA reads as TGTGCCAGCAGCTTAGCTGAGGGGGCTAATGAAAAACTGTTTTTT. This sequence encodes CASSLAEGANEKLFF.

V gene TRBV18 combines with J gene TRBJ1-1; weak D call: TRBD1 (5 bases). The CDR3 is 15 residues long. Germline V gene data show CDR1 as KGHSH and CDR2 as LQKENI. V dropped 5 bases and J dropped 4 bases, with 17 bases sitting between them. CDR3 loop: CASSEVTVGATEAFF. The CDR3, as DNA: TGTGCCAGCTCAGAAGTTACCGTTGGGGCCACTGAAGCTTTCTTT.

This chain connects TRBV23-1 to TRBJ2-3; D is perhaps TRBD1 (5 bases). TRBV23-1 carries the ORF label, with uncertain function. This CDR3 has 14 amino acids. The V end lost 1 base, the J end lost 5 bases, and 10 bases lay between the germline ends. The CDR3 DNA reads TGCGCCAGCAGTCAATGTGCAGGGCGAGATACGCAGTATTTT. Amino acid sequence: CASSQCAGRDTQYF.

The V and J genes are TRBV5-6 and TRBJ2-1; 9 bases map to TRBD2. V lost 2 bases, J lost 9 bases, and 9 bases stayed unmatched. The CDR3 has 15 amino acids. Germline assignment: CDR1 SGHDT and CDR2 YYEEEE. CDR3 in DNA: TGTGCCAGCAGCTTAACGGGACTAGCAGCATTTGAGCAGTTCTTC. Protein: CASSLTGLAAFEQFF. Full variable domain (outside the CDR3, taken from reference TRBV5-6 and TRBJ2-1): DAGVTQSPTHLIKTRGQQVTLRCSPKSGHDTVSWYQQALGQGPQFIFQYYEEEERQRGNFPDRFSGHQFPNYSSELNVNALLLGDSALYLCASSLTGLAAFEQFFGPGTRLTVL.

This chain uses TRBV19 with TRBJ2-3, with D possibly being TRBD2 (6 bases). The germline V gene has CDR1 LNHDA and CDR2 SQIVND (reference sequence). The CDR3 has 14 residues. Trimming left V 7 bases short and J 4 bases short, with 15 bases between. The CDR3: CASTEGGGADTQYF. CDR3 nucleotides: TGTGCCAGTACGGAGGGAGGAGGTGCAGATACGCAGTATTTT.

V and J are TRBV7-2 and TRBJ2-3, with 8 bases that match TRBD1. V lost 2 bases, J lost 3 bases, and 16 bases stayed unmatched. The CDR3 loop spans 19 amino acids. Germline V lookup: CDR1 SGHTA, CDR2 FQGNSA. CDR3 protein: CASSLFIWDRTGQTDTQYF. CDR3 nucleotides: TGTGCCAGCAGCTTATTCATCTGGGATAGGACAGGGCAAACAGATACGCAGTATTTT.

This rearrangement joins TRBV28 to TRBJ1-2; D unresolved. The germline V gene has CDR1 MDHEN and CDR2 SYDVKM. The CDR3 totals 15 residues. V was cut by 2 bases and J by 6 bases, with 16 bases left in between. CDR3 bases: TGTGCCAGCAGTTTAATAACATGGGCCATACATGGCTACACCTTC. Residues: CASSLITWAIHGYTF.

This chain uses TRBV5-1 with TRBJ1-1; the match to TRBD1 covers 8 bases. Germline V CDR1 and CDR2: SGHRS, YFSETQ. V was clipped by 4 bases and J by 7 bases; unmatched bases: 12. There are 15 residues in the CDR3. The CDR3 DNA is TGCGCCAGCAGCCAAGGAAACAGGGGGGAGGGTGAAGCTTTCTTT. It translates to CASSQGNRGEGEAFF. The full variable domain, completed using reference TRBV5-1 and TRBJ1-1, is KAGVTQTPRYLIKTRGQQVTLSCSPISGHRSVSWYQQTPGQGLQFLFEYFSETQRNKGNFPGRFSGRQFSNSRSEMNVSTLELGDSALYLCASSQGNRGEGEAFFGQGTRLTVV.

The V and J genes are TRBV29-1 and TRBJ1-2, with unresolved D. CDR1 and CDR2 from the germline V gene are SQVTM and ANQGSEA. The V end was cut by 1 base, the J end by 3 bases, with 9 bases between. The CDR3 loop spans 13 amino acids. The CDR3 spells CSVEGRKDYGYTF. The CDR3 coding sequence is TGCAGCGTTGAAGGCAGGAAAGACTATGGCTACACCTTC.

The CDR3 protein is CASSDRSNEKLFF. DNA for the CDR3: TGTGCCAGCAGTGACAGGTCTAATGAAAAACTGTTTTTT. V gene TRBV2 combines with J gene TRBJ1-4; no clear D. This CDR3 spans 13 amino acids. CDR1 and CDR2 from the germline V gene are SNHLY and FYNNEI. V lost 3 bases to trimming and J lost 3 bases, with 5 bases between them.

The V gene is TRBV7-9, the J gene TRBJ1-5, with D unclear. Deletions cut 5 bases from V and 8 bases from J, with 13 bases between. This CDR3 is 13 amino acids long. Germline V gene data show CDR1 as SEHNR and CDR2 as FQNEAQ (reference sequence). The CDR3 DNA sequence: TGTGCCAGCAGCGTGGAGCGTGGTGAGCCCCAGCATTTT. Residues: CASSVERGEPQHF.

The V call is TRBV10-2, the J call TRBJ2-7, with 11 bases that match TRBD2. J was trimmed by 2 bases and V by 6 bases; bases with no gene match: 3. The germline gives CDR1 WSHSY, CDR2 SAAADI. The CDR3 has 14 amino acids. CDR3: CASRSSGGPYEQYF. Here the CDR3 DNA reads TGCGCCAGCAGATCTAGCGGGGGGCCCTACGAGCAGTACTTC.

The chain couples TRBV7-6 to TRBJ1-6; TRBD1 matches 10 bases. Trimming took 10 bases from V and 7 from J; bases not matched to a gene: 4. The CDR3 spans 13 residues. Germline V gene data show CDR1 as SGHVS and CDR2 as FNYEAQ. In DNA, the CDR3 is TGTGCCACCCCGGGACAGGGGAATTCACCCCTCCACTTT. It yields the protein CATPGQGNSPLHF.

CDR3 nucleotide sequence: TGTGCCAGCAGTTACGCGAGCGGGGAGCAGTTCTTC. This sequence encodes CASSYASGEQFF. The gene calls are TRBV27 and TRBJ2-1, with D perhaps TRBD2 (6 bases). The V gene lost 4 bases and the J gene lost 10 bases, with 11 bases spanning the gap. The CDR3 runs 12 residues. Per germline, CDR1 MNHEY and CDR2 SMNVEV (reference sequence).

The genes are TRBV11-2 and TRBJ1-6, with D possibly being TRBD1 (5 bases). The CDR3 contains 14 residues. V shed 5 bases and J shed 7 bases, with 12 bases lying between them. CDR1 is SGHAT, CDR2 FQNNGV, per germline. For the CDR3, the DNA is TGTGCCAGCAGCGCCAGGGTATCCAATTCACCCCTCCACTTT. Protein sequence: CASSARVSNSPLHF.